The T cell receptor beta chain under discussion was sequenced for a study of blood T cells in healthy people across ages. A second PCR, run for about 6 to 12 cycles, used a sample-barcoded 5' primer plus a J-beta primer mix. One entry per CDR3 protein results from TCRdb running MiXCR on the 5' RACE reads. The data show around 700,000 distinct CDR3 sequences, 20% to 30% seen once. The V gene lost 2 bases and the J gene lost 4 bases, with 14 bases spanning the gap. The CDR3 is 15 amino acids. From germline, CDR1 is MNHEY and CDR2 SMNVEV (reference sequence). Each donor was a healthy Caucasian individual from Russia, aged about 6 to 100. This clonotype showed up just a few times. The data also belong to a second study, concerning T cells of mothers and their children. As that report states: A few healthy Caucasian mothers served as donors, and their six children did as well. Mothers gave over 8 million TCR beta CDR3 reads each, and children about 3 million each. The shaping of TCR recombination output by thymic selection is similar in related and unrelated pairs.

The sequence came from a boy younger than 18 in good health. The genes are TRBV27 and TRBJ2-5, with TRBD1 as a possible D gene (7 bases). Sample: blood. This CDR3 is CASSLGGTALETQYF. The CDR3 DNA is TGTGCCAGCAGTTTAGGGGGGACAGCGCTAGAGACCCAGTACTTC.